A single sample is the source of the 10 T cell receptor beta chains below, sequenced in a study of cytomegalovirus exposure and HLA in healthy donors. Use of 60 Vbeta and 13 Jbeta primers characterized the PCR. Repertoires were generated with immunoSEQ multiplex PCR, while TCRdb's copy carries only in-frame clones and drops some. This sample's clone table lists about 39,000 clones. Material: PBMCs. These receptor sequences come from a woman in her 30s in good health and CMV-seropositive.

V gene TRBV28 combines with J gene TRBJ2-3; possible D gene TRBD2, 5 bases. Looked up from germline, CDR1 is MDHEN and CDR2 is SYDVKM. The CDR3 runs 14 residues. The germline V and J ends were trimmed by 6 bases and 1 base, with 11 bases remaining between them. CDR3 DNA sequence: TGTGCCAGCAGCCGCCCGCGGGGCACAGATACGCAGTATTTT. Protein sequence: CASSRPRGTDTQYF. Full variable domain (rest looked up from reference TRBV28 and TRBJ2-3): DVKVTQSSRYLVKRTGEKVFLECVQDMDHENMFWYRQDPGLGLRLIYFSYDVKMKEKGDIPEGYSVSREKKERFSLILESASTNQTSMYLCASSRPRGTDTQYFGPGTRLTVL.

The CDR3 DNA reads TGTGCCACCCGCGACAGGGGTCGGTACCATGAGCAGTTCTTC. Encoded protein: CATRDRGRYHEQFF. The rearrangement links TRBV19 to TRBJ2-1; the match to TRBD1 covers 8 bases. The CDR3 has 14 residues. Germline V gene data show CDR1 as LNHDA and CDR2 as SQIVND (reference sequence). With V trimmed by 10 bases and J by 8 bases, 13 bases remained unmatched.

The chain combines TRBV7-6 with TRBJ1-6; 8 positions match TRBD1. This CDR3 contains 17 residues. Germline V CDR1 and CDR2: SGHVS, FNYEAQ. J was trimmed by 7 bases and V by 0 bases; bases with no gene match: 8. Written as DNA, the CDR3 is TGTGCCAGCAGCTTAGCGAAGGCCAGGGGGCGAAATTCACCCCTCCACTTT. This codes for CASSLAKARGRNSPLHF.

The V and J genes are TRBV7-9 and TRBJ2-5; D remains ambiguous. The last part of the DNA fits TRBJ2-7 better; the J call may be wrong. Per the germline V gene, CDR1 is SEHNR and CDR2 is FQNEAQ (reference sequence). The CDR3 totals 11 residues. CDR3 in DNA: TGTGCCAGCGAGGCTTCCTACGAGCAGTACTTC. Protein product: CASEASYEQYF.

The V and J genes are TRBV2 and TRBJ1-6, with TRBD1 identical over 8 bases. V trimming: 2 bases; J trimming: 4 bases; junction bases outside the gene matches: 4. The CDR3 totals 16 residues. Per germline, CDR1 SNHLY and CDR2 FYNNEI. The CDR3 nucleotides read TGTGCCAGCAGTGAAACAGGGGGTGCATATAATTCACCCCTCCACTTT. Translation: CASSETGGAYNSPLHF.

This rearrangement joins TRBV10-3 to TRBJ1-5, with 10 bases that match TRBD1. Trimming took 5 bases from V and 7 from J; bases not matched to a gene: 8. The germline CDR1 and CDR2 sequences are ENHRY and SYGVKD. The CDR3 is 15 amino acids. The DNA of the CDR3 is TGTGCCATCAGTCCTACGACAGGGGGCGACCAGCCCCAGCATTTT. It specifies CAISPTTGGDQPQHF.

The chain is built from TRBV4-1 and TRBJ1-4; TRBD1 might be the D (5 bases). Looked up from germline, CDR1 is MGHRA and CDR2 is YSYEKL. This CDR3 spans 13 amino acids. Deletions cut 1 base from V and 8 bases from J, with 8 bases between. The CDR3 loop is CASSQAGLEKLFF. The CDR3 nucleotides are TGCGCCAGCAGCCAAGCGGGACTCGAAAAACTGTTTTTT.

The chain joins TRBV11-2 to TRBJ2-1; 10 nucleotides agree with TRBD2. Per the germline V gene, CDR1 is SGHAT and CDR2 is FQNNGV. Unmatched junction bases numbered 3, after V lost 4 bases and J lost 0 bases. This CDR3 has 16 residues. This chain's CDR3 is CASSYRTSGSYNEQFF. CDR3 bases: TGTGCCAGCAGCTACCGGACTAGCGGCTCCTACAATGAGCAGTTCTTC.

The CDR3 bases are TGTGCCAGCAGTTTCATCGGGGACACCGGGGAGCTGTTTTTT. Protein: CASSFIGDTGELFF. The V call is TRBV28, the J call TRBJ2-2; possibly TRBD2 for D (5 bases). V was pared by 3 bases and J by 3 bases, with 8 bases between. Germline values: CDR1 MDHEN, CDR2 SYDVKM. This CDR3 has 14 amino acids.

This chain joins TRBV19 and TRBJ1-5, with 9 bases matching TRBD1. The CDR3 consists of 17 residues. V dropped 3 bases and J dropped 6; count of bases not matched to a gene: 12. Germline V gene data show CDR1 as LNHDA and CDR2 as SQIVND (reference sequence). This CDR3 is CASSIWLYRGPSQPQHF. Here the CDR3 DNA reads TGTGCCAGTAGTATTTGGCTCTACAGGGGGCCAAGTCAGCCCCAGCATTTT.